This record concerns one T cell receptor beta chain sequence. The target antigen is unknown. This sample is drawn from a study of monozygotic twins with cystic fibrosis. Findings and limits, study-wide: Monozygotic CF twins shared more identical nucleotide clonotypes than unrelated patients. No link emerged between shared CDR3 counts and age, concordance or severity. J usage was most co-twin-similar in 8 of 16 pairs, V in 13.

The CDR3 spans 16 residues. Trimming shortened V by 0 bases and J by 5 bases, and 17 bases separated the two germline ends. Germline V gives CDR1 LGHNA, CDR2 YSLEER. TCRdb keeps only in-frame clones here, not all; method: immunoSEQ multiplex PCR. The table includes about 17,000 clones, around 96% detected once. Input material: blood. This chain joins TRBV4-3 and TRBJ2-7; D possibly uses TRBD1 or TRBD2 (7 bases each). The sequence was collected from a girl aged 2-9 years with cystic fibrosis. CDR3 region: CASSQEFRGGDDEQYF. The CDR3 DNA reads TGCGCCAGCAGCCAAGAGTTCAGGGGGGGCGACGACGAGCAGTACTTC.